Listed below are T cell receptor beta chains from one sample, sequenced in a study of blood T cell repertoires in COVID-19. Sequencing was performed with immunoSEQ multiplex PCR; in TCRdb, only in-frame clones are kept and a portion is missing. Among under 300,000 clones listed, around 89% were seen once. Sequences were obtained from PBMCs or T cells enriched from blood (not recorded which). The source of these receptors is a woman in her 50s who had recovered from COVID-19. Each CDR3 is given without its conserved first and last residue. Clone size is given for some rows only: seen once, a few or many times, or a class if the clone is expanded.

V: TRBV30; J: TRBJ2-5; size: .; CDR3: AWSVSGRVVETQY
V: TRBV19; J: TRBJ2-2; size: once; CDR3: ASSIERSTGELF
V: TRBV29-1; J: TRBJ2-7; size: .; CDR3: SARTGFNYEQY
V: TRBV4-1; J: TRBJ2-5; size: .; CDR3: ASSQDGTPGLQETQY
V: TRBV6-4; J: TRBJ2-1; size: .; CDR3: ASSQTSGRSRAEQF
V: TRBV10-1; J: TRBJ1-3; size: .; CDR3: ASSESSRFGSGNTIY
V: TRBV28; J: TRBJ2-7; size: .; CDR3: ASRSSASGSSMYEQY
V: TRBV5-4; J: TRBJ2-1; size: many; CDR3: ASSLVRLPFISSSYNEQF
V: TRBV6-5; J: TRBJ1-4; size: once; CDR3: ASSQTLPGGEKLF
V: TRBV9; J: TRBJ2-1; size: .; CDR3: ASSAPSGNPTNNEQF
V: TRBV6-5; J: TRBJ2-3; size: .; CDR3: ASRWTTTDTQY
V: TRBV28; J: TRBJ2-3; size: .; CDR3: ASRRTSGRGDTQY
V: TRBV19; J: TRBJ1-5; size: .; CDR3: ASSIVAGGNQPQH
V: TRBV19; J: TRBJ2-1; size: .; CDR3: ASSSEAGVSYNEQF
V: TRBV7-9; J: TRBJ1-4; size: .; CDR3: ASSLRQGAFEKLF